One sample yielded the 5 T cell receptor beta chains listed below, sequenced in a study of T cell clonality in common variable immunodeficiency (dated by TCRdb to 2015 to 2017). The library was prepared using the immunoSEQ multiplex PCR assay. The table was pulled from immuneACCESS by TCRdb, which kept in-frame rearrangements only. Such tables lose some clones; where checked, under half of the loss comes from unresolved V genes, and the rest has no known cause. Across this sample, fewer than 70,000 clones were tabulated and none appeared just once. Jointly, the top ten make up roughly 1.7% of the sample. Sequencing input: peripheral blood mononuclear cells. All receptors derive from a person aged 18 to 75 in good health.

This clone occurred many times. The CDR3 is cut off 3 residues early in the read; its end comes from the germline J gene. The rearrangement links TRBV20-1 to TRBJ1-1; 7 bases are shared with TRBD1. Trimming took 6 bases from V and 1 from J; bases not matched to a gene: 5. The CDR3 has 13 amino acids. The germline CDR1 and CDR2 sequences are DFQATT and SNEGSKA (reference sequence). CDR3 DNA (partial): TGCAGTGCAGAGGGACAGCCGAACACTGAA. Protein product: CSAEGQPNTE. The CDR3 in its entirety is CSAEGQPNTEAFF.

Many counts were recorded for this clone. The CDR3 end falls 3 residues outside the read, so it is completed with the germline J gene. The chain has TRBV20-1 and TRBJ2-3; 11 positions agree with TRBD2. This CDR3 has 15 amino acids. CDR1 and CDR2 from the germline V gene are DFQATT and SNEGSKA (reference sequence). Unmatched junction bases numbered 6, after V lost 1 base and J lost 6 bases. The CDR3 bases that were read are TGCAGTGCTAGAGTAGCGGGAGGGGGGGTGGATACG. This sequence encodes CSARVAGGGVDT. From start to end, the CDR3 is CSARVAGGGVDTQYF.

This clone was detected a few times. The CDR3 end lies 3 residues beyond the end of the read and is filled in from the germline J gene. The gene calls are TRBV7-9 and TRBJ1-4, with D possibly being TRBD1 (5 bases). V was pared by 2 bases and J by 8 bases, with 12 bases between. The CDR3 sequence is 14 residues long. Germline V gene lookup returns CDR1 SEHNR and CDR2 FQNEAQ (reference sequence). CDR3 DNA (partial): TGTGCCAGCAGCTTATTGGGCAGGGAAGAAAAA. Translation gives CASSLLGREEK. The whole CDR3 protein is CASSLLGREEKLFF. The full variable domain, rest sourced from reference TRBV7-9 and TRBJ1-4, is DTGVSQNPRHKITKRGQNVTFRCDPISEHNRLYWYRQTLGQGPEFLTYFQNEAQLEKSRLLSDRFSAERPKGSFSTLEIQRTEQGDSAMYLCASSLLGREEKLFFGSGTQLSVL.

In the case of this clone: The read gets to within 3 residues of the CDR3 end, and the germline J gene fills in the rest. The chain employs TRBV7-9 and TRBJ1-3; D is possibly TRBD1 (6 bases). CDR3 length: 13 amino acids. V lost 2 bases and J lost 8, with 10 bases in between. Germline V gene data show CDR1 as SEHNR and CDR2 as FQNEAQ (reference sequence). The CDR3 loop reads CASSLNRVHTIYF. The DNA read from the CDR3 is TGTGCCAGCAGCTTAAACAGGGTTCACACC.

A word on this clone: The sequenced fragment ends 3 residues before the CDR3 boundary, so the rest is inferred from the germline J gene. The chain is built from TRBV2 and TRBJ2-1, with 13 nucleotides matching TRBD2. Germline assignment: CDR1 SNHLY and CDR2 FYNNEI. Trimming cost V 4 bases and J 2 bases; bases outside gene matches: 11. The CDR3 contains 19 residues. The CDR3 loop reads CASSVGGLAGMVTYNEQFF. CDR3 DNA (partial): TGTGCCAGCAGTGTCGGGGGACTAGCGGGAATGGTAACCTACAATGAG.